The rows below give T cell receptor beta chains drawn from one sample of a study of STAT5B mutations in CD4+ large granular lymphocyte leukemia. Generated by immunoSEQ multiplex PCR, the TCRdb table keeps only in-frame clones and is missing some. The sample lists tens of thousands of clones; around 80% were seen once. The sample consisted of CD4+ T cells from blood buffy coats. The receptor set was obtained from a human donor in good health. The CDR3 runs from the conserved cysteine through the conserved F or W. The D gene is left open where the match is weak. Clone sizes are given selectively: once, few, many, or a class where the clone is expanded.

>NA|TRBV6-6|TRBJ2-7|NA
TGTGCCAGCTCTCCCCAGAGAGGGCAAGACCACTTC
CASSPQRGQDHF
>once|TRBV27|TRBJ1-1|NA
TGTGCCAGCAGCCTTAGAGGTTTAACCCAAGCTTTCTTT
CASSLRGLTQAFF
>NA|TRBV7-2|TRBJ2-6|TRBD1
TGTGCCAGCAGTCCTACAGGGGTAGCTGGGGCCAACGTCCTGACTTTC
CASSPTGVAGANVLTF
>NA|TRBV7-8|TRBJ2-5|TRBD2
TGTGCCAGCAGCTGGAAGGGGACTAACCAAGAGACCCAGTACTTC
CASSWKGTNQETQYF
>once|TRBV29-1|TRBJ2-7|NA
TGCAGCGTGCACACTTACGAACGGGGCTCCTACGAGCAGTACTTC
CSVHTYERGSYEQYF
>NA|TRBV19|TRBJ1-5|NA
TGTGCCAGTAGTAAAGGGGACAGCAATCAGCCCCAGCATTTT
CASSKGDSNQPQHF
>NA|TRBV4-2|TRBJ2-7|TRBD2
TGTGCCAGCAGAACCGGGACTAGCGGGGGCGAGCAGTACTTC
CASRTGTSGGEQYF
>NA|TRBV7-3|TRBJ2-2|TRBD1
TGTGCCAGCAGCCCCCGGCAGGGGGCCCTCACCGGGGAGCTGTTTTTT
CASSPRQGALTGELFF
>NA|TRBV6-1|TRBJ1-1|NA
TGTGCCAGCAGTGTGGAGGGGAACACTGAAGCTTTCTTT
CASSVEGNTEAFF
>NA|TRBV15|TRBJ2-4|NA
TGTGCCACCAGCAGAGGCGGGACACCTCTTCTAGCCAAAAACATTCAGTACTTC
CATSRGGTPLLAKNIQYF
>NA|TRBV2|TRBJ2-1|NA
TGTGCCAGCAGTGACTCTCGAGAAAACAATGAGCAGTTCTTC
CASSDSRENNEQFF
>NA|TRBV21-1|TRBJ1-4|NA
TGTGCCAGCAGCAAAGCGAGACCCCGGGACACCCCAAAGGTTCACGAAAAACTGTTTTTT
CASSKARPRDTPKVHEKLFF
>NA|TRBV27|TRBJ2-7|TRBD1
TGTGCCAGCGGCTCGGCGGGACAGGGAGGGGTCTACGAGCAGTACTTC
CASGSAGQGGVYEQYF
>NA|TRBV7-9|TRBJ1-3|NA
TGTGCCAGCAGCCCAGGGCCGGGAAACACCATATATTTT
CASSPGPGNTIYF
>NA|TRBV7-8|TRBJ2-3|NA
TGTGCCAGCAGCTTAGGATGGGATACGCAGTATTTT
CASSLGWDTQYF
>NA|TRBV21-1|TRBJ1-5|NA
TGTGCCAGCATTCCGAGGACAGGAAATCAGCCCCAGCATTTT
CASIPRTGNQPQHF
>NA|TRBV7-9|TRBJ2-1|NA
TGTGCCAGCAGCTTAGCCGTAACAGCCCTGGGAGAGCAGTTCTTC
CASSLAVTALGEQFF
>NA|TRBV14|TRBJ2-3|NA
TGTGCCAGCAGCCAAGACCTGAGGGCTACGCAGTATTTT
CASSQDLRATQYF
>NA|TRBV5-6|TRBJ2-7|TRBD2
TGTGCCAGCAGCCCCGGTGCGGGGACTAACTACGAGCAGTACTTC
CASSPGAGTNYEQYF
>once|TRBV10-2|TRBJ2-5|TRBD2
TGCGCCAGCAGTCGGGAGGCCCTCCAAGAGACCCAGTACTTC
CASSREALQETQYF
>few|TRBV5-1|TRBJ2-1|NA
TGCGCCAGCAGTTTTAGCGACTCCTACAATGAGCAGTTCTTC
CASSFSDSYNEQFF
>once|TRBV5-1|TRBJ1-2|NA
TGCGCCAGCAGCTTGCGGGACAACTATGGCTACACCTTC
CASSLRDNYGYTF
>NA|TRBV5-1|TRBJ2-5|NA
TGCGCCAGCAGCTTGGTAGGGGGGGAGACCCAGTACTTC
CASSLVGGETQYF